This T cell receptor (beta chain) is from a study of blood T cells in healthy people across ages. This clonotype was detected ten times or more. For the second PCR, which ran for about 7 to 11 cycles, a sample-barcoded 5' primer and a J-beta primer mix were used. Paired-end reads containing CDR3 totaled no fewer than 2.5 million for each sample. TCRdb redid the calling of the 5' RACE reads with MiXCR, one entry per CDR3 protein. The table shows around 870,000 distinct CDR3 sequences, with 25% to 30% occurring only once. This CDR3 has 14 amino acids. Trimming took 3 bases from V and 4 from J, leaving 9 bases between them. Per germline, CDR1 SEHNR and CDR2 FQNEAQ (reference sequence).

The chain carries TRBV7-9 and TRBJ2-2; D is unresolved. Material for sequencing was blood. This clonotype was obtained from a woman older than 75 in good health. The CDR3 DNA follows: TGTGCCAGCAGCTTGGGCGAGAGCACCGGGGAGCTGTTTTTT. It encodes CASSLGESTGELFF.